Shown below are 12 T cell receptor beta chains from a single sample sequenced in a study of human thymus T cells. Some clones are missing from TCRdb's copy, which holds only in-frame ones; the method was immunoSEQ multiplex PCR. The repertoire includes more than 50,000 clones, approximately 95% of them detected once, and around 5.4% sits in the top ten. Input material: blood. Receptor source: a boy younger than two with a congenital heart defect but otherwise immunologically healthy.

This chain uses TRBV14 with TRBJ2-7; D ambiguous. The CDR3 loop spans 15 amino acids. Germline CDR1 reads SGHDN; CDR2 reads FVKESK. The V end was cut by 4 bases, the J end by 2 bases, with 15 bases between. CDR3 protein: CASSRYVDGPYEQYF. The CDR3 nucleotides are TGTGCCAGCAGCCGGTATGTGGACGGTCCCTACGAGCAGTACTTC. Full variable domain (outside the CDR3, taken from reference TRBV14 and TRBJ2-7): EAGVTQFPSHSVIEKGQTVTLRCDPISGHDNLYWYRRVMGKEIKFLLHFVKESKQDESGMPNNRFLAERTGGTYSTLKVQPAELEDSGVYFCASSRYVDGPYEQYFGPGTRLTVT.

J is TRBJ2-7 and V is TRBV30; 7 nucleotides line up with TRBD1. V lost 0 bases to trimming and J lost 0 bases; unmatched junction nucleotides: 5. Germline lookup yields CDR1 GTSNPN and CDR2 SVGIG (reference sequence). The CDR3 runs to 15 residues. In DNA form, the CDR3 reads TGTGCCTGGAGTGTAAGGGCAGGGGGCTCCTACGAGCAGTACTTC. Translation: CAWSVRAGGSYEQYF. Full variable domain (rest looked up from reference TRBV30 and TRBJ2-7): SQTIHQWPATLVQPVGSPLSLECTVEGTSNPNLYWYRQAAGRGLQLLFYSVGIGQISSEVPQNLSASRPQDRQFILSSKKLLLSDSGFYLCAWSVRAGGSYEQYFGPGTRLTVT.

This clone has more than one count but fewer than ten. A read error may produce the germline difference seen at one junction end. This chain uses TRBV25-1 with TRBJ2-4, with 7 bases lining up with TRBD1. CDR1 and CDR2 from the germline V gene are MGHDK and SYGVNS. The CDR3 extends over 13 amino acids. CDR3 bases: TGTGCCAGCAGTGCCAACCTAGGGACAGTTATGAACTTC. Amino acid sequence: CASSANLGTVMNF.

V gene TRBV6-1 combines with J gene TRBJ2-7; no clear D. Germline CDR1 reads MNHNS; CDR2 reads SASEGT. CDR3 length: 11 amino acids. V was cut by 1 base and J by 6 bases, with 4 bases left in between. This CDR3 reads CASSEGSEQYF. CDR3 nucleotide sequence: TGTGCCAGCAGTGAAGGCAGCGAGCAGTACTTC.

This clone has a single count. CDR3 amino acids: CASSVEGTLAGTGPTDTQYF. The CDR3 nucleotides are TGTGCCAGCAGCGTAGAAGGGACACTAGCCGGGACAGGGCCCACAGATACGCAGTATTTT. The chain couples TRBV9 to TRBJ2-3, with 9 bases matching TRBD1. The CDR3 loop spans 20 amino acids. V dropped 0 bases and J dropped 2; count of bases not matched to a gene: 16. The germline V gene encodes CDR1 SGDLS and CDR2 YYNGEE.

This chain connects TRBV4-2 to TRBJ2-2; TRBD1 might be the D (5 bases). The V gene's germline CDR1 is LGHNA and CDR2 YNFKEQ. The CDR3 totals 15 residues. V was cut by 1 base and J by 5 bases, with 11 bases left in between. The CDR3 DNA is TGTGCCAGCAGCCAAGGACAGCATGCAACCGGGGAGCTGTTTTTT. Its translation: CASSQGQHATGELFF.

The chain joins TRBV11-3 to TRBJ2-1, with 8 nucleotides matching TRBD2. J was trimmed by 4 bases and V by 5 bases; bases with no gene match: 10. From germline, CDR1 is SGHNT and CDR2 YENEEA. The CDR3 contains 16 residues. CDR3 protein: CASSQRSGGLYNEQFF. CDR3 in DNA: TGTGCCAGCAGCCAAAGGAGCGGGGGTCTTTACAATGAGCAGTTCTTC.

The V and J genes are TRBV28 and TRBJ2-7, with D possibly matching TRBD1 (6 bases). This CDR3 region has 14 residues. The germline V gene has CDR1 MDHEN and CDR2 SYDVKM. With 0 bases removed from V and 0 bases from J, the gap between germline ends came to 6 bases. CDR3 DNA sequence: TGTGCCAGCAGTTTATGGGACAGCTCCTACGAGCAGTACTTC. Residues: CASSLWDSSYEQYF.

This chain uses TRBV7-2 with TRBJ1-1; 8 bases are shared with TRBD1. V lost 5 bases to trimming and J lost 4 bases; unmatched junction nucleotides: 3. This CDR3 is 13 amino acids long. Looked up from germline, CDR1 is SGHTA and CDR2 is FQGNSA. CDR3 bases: TGTGCCAGCAGCCTCGACAGGGGCACTGAAGCTTTCTTT. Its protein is CASSLDRGTEAFF.

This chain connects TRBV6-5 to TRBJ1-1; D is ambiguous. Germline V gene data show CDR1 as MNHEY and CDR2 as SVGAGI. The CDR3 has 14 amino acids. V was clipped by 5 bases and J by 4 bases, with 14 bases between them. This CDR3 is CASSRRAGSTEAFF. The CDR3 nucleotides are TGTGCCAGCAGTCGCCGGGCCGGCAGCACTGAAGCTTTCTTT.

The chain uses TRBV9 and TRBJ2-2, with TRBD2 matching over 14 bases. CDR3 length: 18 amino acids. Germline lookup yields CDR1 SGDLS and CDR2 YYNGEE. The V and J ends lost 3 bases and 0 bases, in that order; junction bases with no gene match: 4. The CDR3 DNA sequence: TGTGCCAGCAGCGCGAGGGGACTAGCGGGAGCGAACACCGGGGAGCTGTTTTTT. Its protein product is CASSARGLAGANTGELFF. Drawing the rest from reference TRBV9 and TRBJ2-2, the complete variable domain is DSGVTQTPKHLITATGQRVTLRCSPRSGDLSVYWYQQSLDQGLQFLIQYYNGEERAKGNILERFSAQQFPDLHSELNLSSLELGDSALYFCASSARGLAGANTGELFFGEGSRLTVL.

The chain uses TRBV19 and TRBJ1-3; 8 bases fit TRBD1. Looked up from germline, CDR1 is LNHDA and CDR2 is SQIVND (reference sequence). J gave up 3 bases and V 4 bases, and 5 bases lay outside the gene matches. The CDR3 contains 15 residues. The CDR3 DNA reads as TGTGCCAGTAGTAGGGGACAGGTTTTTGGAAACACCATATATTTT. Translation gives CASSRGQVFGNTIYF.